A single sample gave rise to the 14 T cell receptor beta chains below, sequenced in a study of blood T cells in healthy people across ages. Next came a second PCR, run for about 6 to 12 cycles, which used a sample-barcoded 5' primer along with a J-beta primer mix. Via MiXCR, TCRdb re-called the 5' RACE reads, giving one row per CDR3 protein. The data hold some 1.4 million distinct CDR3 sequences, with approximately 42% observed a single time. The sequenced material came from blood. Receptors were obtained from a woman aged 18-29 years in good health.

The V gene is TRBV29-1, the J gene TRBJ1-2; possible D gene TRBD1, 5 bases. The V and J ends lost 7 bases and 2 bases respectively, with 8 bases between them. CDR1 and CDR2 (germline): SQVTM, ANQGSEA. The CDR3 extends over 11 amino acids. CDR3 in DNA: TGCAGCGGTAGGACAAACTATGGCTACACCTTC. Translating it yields CSGRTNYGYTF. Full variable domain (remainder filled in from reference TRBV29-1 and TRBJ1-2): SAVISQKPSRDICQRGTSLTIQCQVDSQVTMMFWYRQQPGQSLTLIATANQGSEATYESGFVIDKFPISRPNLTFSTLTVSNMSPEDSSIYLCSGRTNYGYTFGSGTRLTVV.

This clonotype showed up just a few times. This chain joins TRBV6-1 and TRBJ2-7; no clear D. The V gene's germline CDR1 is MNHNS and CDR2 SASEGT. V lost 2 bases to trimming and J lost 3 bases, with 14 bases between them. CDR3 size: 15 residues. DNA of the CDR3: TGTGCCAGCAGTGAATCTGGGATCAATCGCTACGAGCAGTACTTC. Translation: CASSESGINRYEQYF.

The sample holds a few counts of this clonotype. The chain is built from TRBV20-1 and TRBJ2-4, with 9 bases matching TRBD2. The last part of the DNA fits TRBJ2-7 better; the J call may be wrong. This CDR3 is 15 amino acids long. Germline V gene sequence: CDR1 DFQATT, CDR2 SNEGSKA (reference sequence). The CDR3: CSARGSTSGTHEQYF. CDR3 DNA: TGCAGTGCTAGAGGCTCGACTAGCGGTACCCACGAGCAGTACTTC.

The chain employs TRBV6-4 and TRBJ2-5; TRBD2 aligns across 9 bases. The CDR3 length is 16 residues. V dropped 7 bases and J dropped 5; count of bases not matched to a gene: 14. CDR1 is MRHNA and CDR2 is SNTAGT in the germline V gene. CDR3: CASTDRSGRLGETQYF. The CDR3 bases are TGTGCCAGCACCGACAGAAGCGGGAGGTTGGGGGAGACCCAGTACTTC.

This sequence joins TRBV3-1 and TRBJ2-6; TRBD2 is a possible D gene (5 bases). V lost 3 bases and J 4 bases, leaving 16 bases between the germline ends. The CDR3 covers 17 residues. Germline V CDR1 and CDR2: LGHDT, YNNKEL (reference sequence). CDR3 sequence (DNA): TGTGCCAGCAGCCACGATCCCCGGGGTGCCGGGGCCAACGTCCTGACTTTC. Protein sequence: CASSHDPRGAGANVLTF.

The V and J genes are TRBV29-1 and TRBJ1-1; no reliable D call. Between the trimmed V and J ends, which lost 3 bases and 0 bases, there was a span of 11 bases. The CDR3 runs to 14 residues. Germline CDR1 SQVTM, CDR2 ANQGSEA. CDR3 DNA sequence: TGCAGCGTTGATCGGTTCGGATTGAACACTGAAGCTTTCTTT. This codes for CSVDRFGLNTEAFF.

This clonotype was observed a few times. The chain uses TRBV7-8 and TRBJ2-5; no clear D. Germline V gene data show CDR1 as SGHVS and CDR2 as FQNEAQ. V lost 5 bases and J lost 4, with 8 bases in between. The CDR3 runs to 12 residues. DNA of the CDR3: TGTGCCAGCAGCGGGTCTACAGAGACCCAGTACTTC. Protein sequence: CASSGSTETQYF.

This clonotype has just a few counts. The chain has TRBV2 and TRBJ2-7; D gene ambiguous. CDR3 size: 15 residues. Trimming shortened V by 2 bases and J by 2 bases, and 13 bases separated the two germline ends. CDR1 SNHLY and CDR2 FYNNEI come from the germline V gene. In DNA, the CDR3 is TGTGCCAGCAGTGAAAACTCAGCAATGACCTACGAGCAGTACTTC. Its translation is CASSENSAMTYEQYF.

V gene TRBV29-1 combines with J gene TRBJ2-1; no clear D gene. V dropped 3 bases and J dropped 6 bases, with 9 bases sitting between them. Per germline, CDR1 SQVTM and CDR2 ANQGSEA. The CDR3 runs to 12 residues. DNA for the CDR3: TGCAGCGTTGATCCCTTCACCAATGAGCAGTTCTTC. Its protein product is CSVDPFTNEQFF.

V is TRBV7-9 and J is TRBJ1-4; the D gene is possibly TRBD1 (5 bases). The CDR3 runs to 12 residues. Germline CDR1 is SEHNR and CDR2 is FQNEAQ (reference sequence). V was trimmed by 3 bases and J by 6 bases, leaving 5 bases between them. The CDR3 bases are TGTGCCAGCAGCTTCAGGGATGAAAAACTGTTTTTT. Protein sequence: CASSFRDEKLFF. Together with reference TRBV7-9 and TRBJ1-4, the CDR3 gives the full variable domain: DTGVSQNPRHKITKRGQNVTFRCDPISEHNRLYWYRQTLGQGPEFLTYFQNEAQLEKSRLLSDRFSAERPKGSFSTLEIQRTEQGDSAMYLCASSFRDEKLFFGSGTQLSVL.

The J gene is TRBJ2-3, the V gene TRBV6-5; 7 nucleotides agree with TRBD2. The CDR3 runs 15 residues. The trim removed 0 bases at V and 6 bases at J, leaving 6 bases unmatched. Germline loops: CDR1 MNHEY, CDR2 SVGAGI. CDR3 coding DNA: TGTGCCAGCAGTTACTCGAGGACTAGAGGGGATACGCAGTATTTT. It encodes CASSYSRTRGDTQYF.

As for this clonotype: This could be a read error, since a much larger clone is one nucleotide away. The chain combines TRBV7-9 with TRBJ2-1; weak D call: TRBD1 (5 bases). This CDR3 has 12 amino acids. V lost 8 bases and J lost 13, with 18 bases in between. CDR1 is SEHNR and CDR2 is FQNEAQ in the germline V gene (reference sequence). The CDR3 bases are TGTGCCAGCGGCCTTATGGACATGGCCCAGTTCTTC. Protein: CASGLMDMAQFF.

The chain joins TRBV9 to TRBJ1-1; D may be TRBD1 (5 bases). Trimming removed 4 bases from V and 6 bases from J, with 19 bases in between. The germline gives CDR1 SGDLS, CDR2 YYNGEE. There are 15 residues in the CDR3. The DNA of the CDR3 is TGTGCCAGCAGCCCCTATGGTCCAGGGCCCGCTGAAGCTTTCTTT. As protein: CASSPYGPGPAEAFF.

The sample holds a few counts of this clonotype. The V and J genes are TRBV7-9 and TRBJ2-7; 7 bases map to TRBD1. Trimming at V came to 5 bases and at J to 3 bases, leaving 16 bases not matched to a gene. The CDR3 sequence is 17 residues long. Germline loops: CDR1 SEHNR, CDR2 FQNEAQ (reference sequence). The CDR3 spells CASSNLHAQTGIYEQYF. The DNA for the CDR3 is TGTGCCAGCAGCAACCTCCACGCTCAGACAGGGATCTACGAGCAGTACTTC.